A single sample is the source of the 14 T cell receptor beta chains below, sequenced in a study of CD8+CD57+ T cells in acquired aplastic anemia. Patients who underwent sequencing had shown CD8+CD57+ cell expansion by flow cytometry. TCR beta VDJ combinations and CDR3 sequences were profiled from genomic DNA. Each CDR3 protein gets one entry after TCRdb re-called the reads with MiXCR. The table shows 95,000 to 150,000 distinct CDR3 sequences, with nearly 40% occurring only once. Sequencing used sorted CD4+, CD8+, or CD8+CD57+ T cells (not recorded which) from PBMCs. These receptors all come from a human donor with aplastic anemia.

This clonotype was picked up a small number of times. V is TRBV6-1 and J is TRBJ1-2; 8 bases align to TRBD1. V lost 5 bases, J lost 0 bases, and 8 bases stayed unmatched. Per germline, CDR1 MNHNS and CDR2 SASEGT. This CDR3 contains 16 residues. The CDR3 protein is CASSIGQGITNYGYTF. The CDR3 DNA reads TGTGCCAGCAGTATCGGACAGGGAATTACTAACTATGGCTACACCTTC.

This clonotype was counted at least ten times. The chain employs TRBV7-8 and TRBJ1-1, with D possibly matching TRBD1 (5 bases). The CDR3 has 14 amino acids. V was cut by 3 bases and J by 4 bases, with 12 bases left in between. The V gene's germline CDR1 is SGHVS and CDR2 FQNEAQ. The CDR3 DNA is TGTGCCAGCAGCTTCAACAGGATGGGCACTGAAGCTTTCTTT. Amino acids: CASSFNRMGTEAFF.

The V gene is TRBV24-1, the J gene TRBJ2-5, with 10 bases identical to TRBD1. J lost 1 base, V lost 4 bases, and 8 bases had no gene match. Germline assignment: CDR1 KGHDR and CDR2 SFDVKD. There are 17 residues in the CDR3. The CDR3 DNA sequence: TGTGCCACCAGTGACGCTAGGGACAGGGGCCCCCAAGAGACCCAGTACTTC. It translates to CATSDARDRGPQETQYF.

The rearrangement joins TRBV14 to TRBJ1-1, with D uncertain. The CDR3 covers 15 residues. Germline V gives CDR1 SGHDN, CDR2 FVKESK. V gave up 0 bases and J gave up 1 base, with 9 bases separating them. In DNA, the CDR3 is TGTGCCAGCAGCCAAGAGAAGGGTTGGAACACTGAAGCTTTCTTT. Protein: CASSQEKGWNTEAFF.

The V gene is TRBV25-1, the J gene TRBJ2-3; 8 nucleotides agree with TRBD2. The ends lost 3 bases at V and 2 bases at J; junction bases unmatched: 7. The CDR3 is made up of 16 amino acids. The V gene's germline CDR1 is MGHDK and CDR2 SYGVNS. The CDR3 DNA is TGTGCCAGCAGTGAGGGCGGGGGGCCACTCACAGATACGCAGTATTTT. As protein: CASSEGGGPLTDTQYF.

With respect to this clonotype: This may be a read error: a much more frequent sequence differs by one nucleotide. The chain employs TRBV19 and TRBJ1-2, with 8 bases matching TRBD1. This CDR3 has 16 amino acids. Germline assignment: CDR1 LNHDA and CDR2 SQIVND (reference sequence). This CDR3 is CACSIFLRGPGTGYTF. CDR3 DNA: TGTGCCTGTAGTATCTTCCTCAGGGGGCCGGGAACCGGCTACACCTTC.

This clonotype was detected ten times or more. This chain connects TRBV20-1 to TRBJ2-3, with 16 bases aligning to TRBD2. V lost 6 bases and J lost 1; bases outside the gene matches: 7. The CDR3 loop spans 17 amino acids. Germline CDR1 reads DFQATT; CDR2 reads SNEGSKA (reference sequence). The CDR3, as DNA: TGCAGTGCCACCGGGACTAGCGGGGGGGGAGGCACAGATACGCAGTATTTT. Translated, it gives CSATGTSGGGGTDTQYF.

About this clonotype itself: No conserved phenylalanine or tryptophan is present at the end of the CDR3, so a read error is the likely explanation. The chain combines TRBV29-1 with TRBJ2-5; 10 positions agree with TRBD2. V lost 7 bases to trimming and J lost 6 bases; unmatched junction nucleotides: 8. The CDR3 runs 13 residues. CDR1 is SQVTM and CDR2 is ANQGSEA in the germline V gene. The chain's CDR3 is CSAGLAARKTQYL. The CDR3 nucleotides read TGCAGCGCAGGACTAGCGGCTAGAAAGACCCAGTACCTC.

This rearrangement joins TRBV29-1 to TRBJ1-3; D unresolved. The germline gives CDR1 SQVTM, CDR2 ANQGSEA. CDR3 length: 11 amino acids. Trimming cost V 4 bases and J 9 bases, with 10 bases left between them. CDR3 residues: CSVATSGTIYF. The CDR3 region has the DNA TGCAGCGTTGCCACTTCGGGCACCATATATTTT.

The sample holds many counts of this clonotype. The rearrangement links TRBV18 to TRBJ2-7; D perhaps matches TRBD2 (6 bases). With 3 bases removed from V and 4 bases from J, the gap between germline ends came to 16 bases. This CDR3 is built from 15 residues. The V gene's germline CDR1 is KGHSH and CDR2 LQKENI. CDR3 residues: CASSPRGVGSYEQYV. In DNA, the CDR3 is TGTGCCAGCTCACCCCGCGGGGTTGGGTCGTACGAGCAGTACGTC.

This clonotype was recorded many times. The chain combines TRBV6-1 with TRBJ1-2, with D uncertain. Per the germline V gene, CDR1 is MNHNS and CDR2 is SASEGT. V lost 2 bases and J lost 4, with 8 bases in between. This CDR3 comprises 13 residues. The CDR3 DNA follows: TGTGCCAGCAGTGAACCGGGGAGCTATGGCTACACCTTC. This encodes CASSEPGSYGYTF.

This clonotype has a handful of counts. The rearrangement uses TRBV11-1 and TRBJ1-1; D may be TRBD1 (5 bases). CDR1 is SGHAT, CDR2 FQDESV, per germline (reference sequence). This CDR3 has 16 amino acids. The V gene lost 4 bases and the J gene lost 1 base, with 16 bases spanning the gap. Written as DNA, the CDR3 is TGTGCCAGCAGCTCAAGGGAGACAGTTGGGAACACTGAAGCTTTCTTT. This sequence encodes CASSSRETVGNTEAFF.

The chain has TRBV29-1 and TRBJ2-5; TRBD2 agrees at 10 bases. Germline V CDR1 and CDR2: SQVTM, ANQGSEA. V shed 6 bases and J 2 bases; nucleotides not matched to a gene: 3. CDR3 length equals 13 residues. CDR3 coding DNA: TGCAGCGTACCAGCGGGGGGGCAAGAGACCCAGTACTTC. As protein: CSVPAGGQETQYF.

The chain joins TRBV19 to TRBJ1-3; tentative D call: TRBD1 (6 bases). The CDR3 covers 14 residues. The germline V gene has CDR1 LNHDA and CDR2 SQIVND (reference sequence). Deletions cut 5 bases from V and 3 bases from J, with 11 bases between. The CDR3 here is CASSLTGNGNTIYF. In DNA, the CDR3 is TGTGCCAGTAGTCTAACAGGGAATGGAAACACCATATATTTT.